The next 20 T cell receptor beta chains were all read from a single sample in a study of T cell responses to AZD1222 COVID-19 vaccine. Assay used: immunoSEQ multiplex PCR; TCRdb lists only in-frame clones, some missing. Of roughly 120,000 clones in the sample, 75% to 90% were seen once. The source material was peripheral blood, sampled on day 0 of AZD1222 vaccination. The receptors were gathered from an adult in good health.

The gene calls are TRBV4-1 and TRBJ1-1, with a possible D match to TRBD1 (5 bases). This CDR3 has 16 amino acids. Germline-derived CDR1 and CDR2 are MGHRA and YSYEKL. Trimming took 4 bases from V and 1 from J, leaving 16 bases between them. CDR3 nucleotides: TGCGCCAGCAGCCCCCGGGGCTTCAGGGAGAACACTGAAGCTTTCTTT. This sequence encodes CASSPRGFRENTEAFF.

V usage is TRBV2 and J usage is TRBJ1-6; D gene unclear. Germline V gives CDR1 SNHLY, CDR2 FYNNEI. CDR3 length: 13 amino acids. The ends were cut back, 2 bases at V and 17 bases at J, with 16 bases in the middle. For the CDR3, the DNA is TGTGCCAGCAGTGAACCCTATCCCGTTGTGATCCACTTT. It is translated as CASSEPYPVVIHF.

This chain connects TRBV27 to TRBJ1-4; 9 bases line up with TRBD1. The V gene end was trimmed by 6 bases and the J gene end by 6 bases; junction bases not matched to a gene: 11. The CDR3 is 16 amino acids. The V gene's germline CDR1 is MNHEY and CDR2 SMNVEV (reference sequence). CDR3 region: CASRRNGRQGDEKLFF. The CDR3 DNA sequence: TGTGCCAGCAGGCGGAATGGTAGACAGGGGGATGAAAAACTGTTTTTT.

The CDR3 reads CASSIATGRGVYNEQFF. CDR3 coding DNA: TGTGCCAGTAGTATAGCTACAGGTAGGGGTGTATACAATGAGCAGTTCTTC. This chain uses TRBV19 with TRBJ2-1; D perhaps matches TRBD1 (5 bases). This CDR3 contains 17 residues. V lost 1 base and J 4 bases, leaving 17 bases between the germline ends. The germline CDR1 and CDR2 sequences are LNHDA and SQIVND (reference sequence).

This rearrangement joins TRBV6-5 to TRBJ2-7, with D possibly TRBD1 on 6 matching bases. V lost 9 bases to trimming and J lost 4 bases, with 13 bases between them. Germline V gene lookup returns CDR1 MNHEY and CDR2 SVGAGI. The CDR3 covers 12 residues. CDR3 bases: TGTGCCAGTAGGGACACCGCGTACGAGCAGTACTTC. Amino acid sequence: CASRDTAYEQYF.

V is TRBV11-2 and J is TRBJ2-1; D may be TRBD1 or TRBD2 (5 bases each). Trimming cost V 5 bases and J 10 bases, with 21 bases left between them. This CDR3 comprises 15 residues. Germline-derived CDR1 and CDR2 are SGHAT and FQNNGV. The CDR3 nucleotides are TGTGCCAGCAGCATTTCTAGCCCTTCGCCAGGGGAGCAGTTCTTC. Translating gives CASSISSPSPGEQFF.

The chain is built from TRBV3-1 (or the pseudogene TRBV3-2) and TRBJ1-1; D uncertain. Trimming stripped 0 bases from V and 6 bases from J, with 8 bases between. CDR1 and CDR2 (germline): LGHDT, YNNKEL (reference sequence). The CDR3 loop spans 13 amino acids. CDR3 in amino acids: CASSQDRPSEAFF. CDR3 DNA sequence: TGTGCCAGCAGCCAAGATAGGCCCTCTGAAGCTTTCTTT.

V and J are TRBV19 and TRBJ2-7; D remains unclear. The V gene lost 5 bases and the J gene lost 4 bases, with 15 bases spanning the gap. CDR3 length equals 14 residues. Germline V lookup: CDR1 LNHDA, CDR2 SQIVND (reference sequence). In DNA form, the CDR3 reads TGTGCCAGTAGTCCAACTCGACTGAATTACGAGCAGTACTTC. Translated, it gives CASSPTRLNYEQYF.

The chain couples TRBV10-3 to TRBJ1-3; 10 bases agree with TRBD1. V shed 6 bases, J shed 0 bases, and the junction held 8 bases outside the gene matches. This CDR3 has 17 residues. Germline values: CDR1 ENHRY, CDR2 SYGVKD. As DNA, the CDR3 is TGTGCCATCAGGACGGGACAGGGGATAAGCTCTGGAAACACCATATATTTT. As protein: CAIRTGQGISSGNTIYF.

The CDR3 here is CASSPIEGVSKQYF. The CDR3 DNA sequence: TGTGCCAGCTCACCCATCGAAGGGGTCTCAAAGCAGTATTTT. The chain joins TRBV18 to TRBJ2-3; a possible D gene is TRBD1 (5 bases). CDR1 and CDR2 (germline): KGHSH, LQKENI. This CDR3 region has 14 residues. The ends were cut back, 3 bases at V and 11 bases at J, with 18 bases in the middle.

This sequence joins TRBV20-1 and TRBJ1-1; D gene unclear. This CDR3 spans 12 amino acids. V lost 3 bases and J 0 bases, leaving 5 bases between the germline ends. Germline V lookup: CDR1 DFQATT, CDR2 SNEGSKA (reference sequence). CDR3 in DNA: TGCAGTGCTAGTGGCCTGAACACTGAAGCTTTCTTT. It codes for CSASGLNTEAFF.

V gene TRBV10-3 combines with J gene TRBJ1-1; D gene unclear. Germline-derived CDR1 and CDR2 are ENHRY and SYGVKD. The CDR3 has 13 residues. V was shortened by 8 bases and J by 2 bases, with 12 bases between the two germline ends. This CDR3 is CAIAGSGNTEAFF. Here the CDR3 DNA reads TGTGCCATCGCCGGTTCGGGAAACACTGAAGCTTTCTTT.

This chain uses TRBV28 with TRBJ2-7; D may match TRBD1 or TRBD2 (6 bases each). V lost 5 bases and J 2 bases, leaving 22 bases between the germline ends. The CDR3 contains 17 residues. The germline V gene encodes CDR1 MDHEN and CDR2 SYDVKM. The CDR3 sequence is CASSTDRGGIQTYEQYF. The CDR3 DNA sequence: TGTGCCAGCAGTACGGACAGAGGGGGGATTCAAACCTACGAGCAGTACTTC. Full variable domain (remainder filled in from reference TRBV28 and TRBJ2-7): DVKVTQSSRYLVKRTGEKVFLECVQDMDHENMFWYRQDPGLGLRLIYFSYDVKMKEKGDIPEGYSVSREKKERFSLILESASTNQTSMYLCASSTDRGGIQTYEQYFGPGTRLTVT.

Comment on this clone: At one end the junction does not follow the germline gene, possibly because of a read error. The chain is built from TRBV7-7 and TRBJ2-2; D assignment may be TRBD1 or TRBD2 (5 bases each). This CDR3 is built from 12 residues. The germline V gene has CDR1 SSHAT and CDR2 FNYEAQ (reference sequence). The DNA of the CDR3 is TGTGCTAGCAGGGAGTTCGACGGGGAGCTGTTTTTT. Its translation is CASREFDGELFF.

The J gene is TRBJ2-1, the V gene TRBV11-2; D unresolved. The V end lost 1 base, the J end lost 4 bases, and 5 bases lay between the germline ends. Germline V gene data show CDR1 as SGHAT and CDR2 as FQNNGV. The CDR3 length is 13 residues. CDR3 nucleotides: TGTGCCAGCAGCTTAGGGTTTTACAATGAGCAGTTCTTC. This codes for CASSLGFYNEQFF.

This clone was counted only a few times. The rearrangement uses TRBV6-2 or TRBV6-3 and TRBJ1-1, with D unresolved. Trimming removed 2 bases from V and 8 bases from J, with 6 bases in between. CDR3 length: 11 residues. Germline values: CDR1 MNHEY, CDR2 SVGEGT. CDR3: CASSYPGEAFF. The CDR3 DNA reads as TGTGCCAGCAGTTACCCGGGAGAAGCTTTCTTT.

The CDR3 is CASTLASGAVDSPLHF. CDR3 coding DNA: TGTGCCAGCACCCTAGCCTCCGGGGCCGTGGATTCACCCCTCCACTTT. The chain links TRBV28 to TRBJ1-6, with D perhaps matching TRBD1 (5 bases). Germline V lookup: CDR1 MDHEN, CDR2 SYDVKM. This CDR3 region has 16 residues. Trimming removed 7 bases from V and 8 bases from J, with 21 bases in between.

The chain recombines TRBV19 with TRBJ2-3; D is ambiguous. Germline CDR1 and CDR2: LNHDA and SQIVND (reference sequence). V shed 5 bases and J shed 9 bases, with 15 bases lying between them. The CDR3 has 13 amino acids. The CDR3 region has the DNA TGTGCCAGTAGTCCCACGGTTGGGTCAACGCAGTATTTT. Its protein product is CASSPTVGSTQYF.

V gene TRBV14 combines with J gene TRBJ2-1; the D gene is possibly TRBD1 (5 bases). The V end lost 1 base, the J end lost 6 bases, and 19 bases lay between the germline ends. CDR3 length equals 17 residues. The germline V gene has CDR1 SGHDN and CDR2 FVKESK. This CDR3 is CASSQGARGTFTNEQFF. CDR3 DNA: TGTGCCAGCAGCCAAGGGGCTAGGGGCACTTTCACCAATGAGCAGTTCTTC.

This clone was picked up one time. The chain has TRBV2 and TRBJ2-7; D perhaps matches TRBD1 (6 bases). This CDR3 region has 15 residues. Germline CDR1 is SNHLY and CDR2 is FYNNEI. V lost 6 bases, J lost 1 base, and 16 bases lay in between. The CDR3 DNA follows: TGTGCCAGCAGAGTTATTCAGACAGGATCCTACGAGCAGTACTTC. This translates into CASRVIQTGSYEQYF.